This T cell receptor (beta chain) is drawn from a study of Ad26.COV2.S vaccination and SARS-CoV-2 variants. Regarding treatment: around 19 received Ad26.COV2.S at low or high dose, single or two shots; about five received placebo; per-sample allocation not given. At day 63 after the first vaccine or placebo injection, samples were drawn. Boston provided a donor who was an adult aged 18-55 years. The CDR3 has 14 residues. Per germline, CDR1 MDHEN and CDR2 SYDVKM. Between the trimmed V and J ends, which lost 5 bases and 4 bases, there was a span of 15 bases. Sequencing was performed with immunoSEQ multiplex PCR; in TCRdb, only in-frame clones are kept and a portion is missing. Of almost 400,000 clones in the sample, approximately 89% were seen once.

This receptor was taken from a person between 18 and 65 years old who received the Ad26.COV2.S COVID-19 vaccine or a placebo. V gene TRBV28 combines with J gene TRBJ2-7; perhaps D is TRBD1 or TRBD2 (5 bases each). The starting material was peripheral blood, obtained in a trial of Ad26.COV2.S vaccine versus placebo. CDR3 bases: TGTGCCAGCAGTGGAAGGGCAGAGGGGTACGAGCAGTACTTC. It codes for CASSGRAEGYEQYF.